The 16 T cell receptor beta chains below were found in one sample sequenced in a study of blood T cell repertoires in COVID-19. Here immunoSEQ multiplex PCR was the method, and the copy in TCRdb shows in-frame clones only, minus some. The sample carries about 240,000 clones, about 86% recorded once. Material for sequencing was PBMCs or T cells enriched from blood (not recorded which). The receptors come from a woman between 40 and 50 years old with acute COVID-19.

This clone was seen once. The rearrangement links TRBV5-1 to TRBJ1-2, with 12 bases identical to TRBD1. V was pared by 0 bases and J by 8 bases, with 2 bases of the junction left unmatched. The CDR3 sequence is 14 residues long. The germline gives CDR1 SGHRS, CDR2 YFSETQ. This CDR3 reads CASSLEGTGGGYTF. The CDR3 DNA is TGCGCCAGCAGCTTGGAAGGGACAGGGGGCGGCTACACCTTC.

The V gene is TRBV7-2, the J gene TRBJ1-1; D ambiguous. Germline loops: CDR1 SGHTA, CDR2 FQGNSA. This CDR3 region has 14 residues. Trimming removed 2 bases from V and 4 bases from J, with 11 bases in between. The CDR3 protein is CASSLNVRGTEAFF. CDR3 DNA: TGTGCCAGCAGCTTAAATGTCAGAGGCACTGAAGCTTTCTTT.

The CDR3 nucleotides read TGTGCCAGCAGGAGGGGAGGGGGTTATGGCTACACCTTC. Its translation: CASRRGGGYGYTF. This chain connects TRBV6-5 to TRBJ1-2; maybe TRBD1 (6 bases). Germline V gives CDR1 MNHEY, CDR2 SVGAGI. The germline V and J ends were trimmed by 6 bases and 5 bases, with 13 bases remaining between them. The CDR3 has 13 amino acids.

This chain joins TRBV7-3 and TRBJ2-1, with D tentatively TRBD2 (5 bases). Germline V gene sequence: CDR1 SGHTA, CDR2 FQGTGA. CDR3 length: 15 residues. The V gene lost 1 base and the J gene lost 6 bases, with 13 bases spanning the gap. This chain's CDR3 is CASSLRISGVNEQFF. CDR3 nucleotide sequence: TGTGCCAGCAGCTTAAGGATCAGCGGTGTCAATGAGCAGTTCTTC.

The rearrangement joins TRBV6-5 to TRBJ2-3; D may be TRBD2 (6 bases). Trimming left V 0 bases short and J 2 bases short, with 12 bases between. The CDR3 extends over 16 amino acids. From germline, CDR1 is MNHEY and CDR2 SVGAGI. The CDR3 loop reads CASSYSGGLYTDTQYF. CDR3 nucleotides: TGTGCCAGCAGTTACTCGGGGGGACTCTACACAGATACGCAGTATTTT.

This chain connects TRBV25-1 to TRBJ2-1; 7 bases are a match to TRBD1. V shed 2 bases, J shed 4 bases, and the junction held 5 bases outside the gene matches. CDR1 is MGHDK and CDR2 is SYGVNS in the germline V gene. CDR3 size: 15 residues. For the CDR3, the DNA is TGTGCCAGCAGTGAAAGGGACAGAGGATACAATGAGCAGTTCTTC. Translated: CASSERDRGYNEQFF.

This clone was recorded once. CDR3 loop: CASRRTGADGYTF. In DNA, the CDR3 is TGTGCCAGTAGACGGACAGGGGCAGATGGCTACACCTTC. The rearrangement joins TRBV7-9 to TRBJ1-2; 9 positions match TRBD1. The trim removed 9 bases at V and 6 bases at J, leaving 8 bases unmatched. Germline V gene sequence: CDR1 SEHNR, CDR2 FQNEAQ (reference sequence). The CDR3 extends over 13 amino acids.

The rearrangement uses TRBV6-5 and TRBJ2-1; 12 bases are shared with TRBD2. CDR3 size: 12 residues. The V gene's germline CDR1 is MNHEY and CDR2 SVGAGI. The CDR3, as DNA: TGTGTAATAGGACTAGCGGGATCTCTACAGTTCTTC. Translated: CVIGLAGSLQFF.

DNA of the CDR3: TGTGCCAGTAGTCCATCCAGGGGTCGGGTCGAGCAGTACTTC. Protein product: CASSPSRGRVEQYF. The chain carries TRBV19 and TRBJ2-7; weak D call: TRBD1 (6 bases). The V end was cut by 5 bases, the J end by 6 bases, with 17 bases between. Germline values: CDR1 LNHDA, CDR2 SQIVND (reference sequence). This CDR3 spans 14 amino acids.

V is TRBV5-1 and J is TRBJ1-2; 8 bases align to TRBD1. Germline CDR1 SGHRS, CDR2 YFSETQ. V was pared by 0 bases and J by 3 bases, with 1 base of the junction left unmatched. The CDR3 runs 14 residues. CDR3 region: CASSLAGQDYGYTF. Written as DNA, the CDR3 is TGCGCCAGCAGCTTGGCGGGACAGGACTATGGCTACACCTTC.

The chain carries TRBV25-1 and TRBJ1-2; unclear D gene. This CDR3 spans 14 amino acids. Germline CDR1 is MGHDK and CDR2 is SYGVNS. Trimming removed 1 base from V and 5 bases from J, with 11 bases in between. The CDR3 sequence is CASSESRELYGYTF. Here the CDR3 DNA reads TGTGCCAGCAGTGAATCGAGGGAGTTGTATGGCTACACCTTC.

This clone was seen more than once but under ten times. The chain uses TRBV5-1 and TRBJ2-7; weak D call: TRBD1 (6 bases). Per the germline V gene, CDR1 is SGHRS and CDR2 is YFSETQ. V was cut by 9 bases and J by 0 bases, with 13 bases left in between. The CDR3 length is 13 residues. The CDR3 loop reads CATGQSPSYEQYF. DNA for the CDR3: TGCGCCACAGGACAGAGCCCCTCCTACGAGCAGTACTTC.

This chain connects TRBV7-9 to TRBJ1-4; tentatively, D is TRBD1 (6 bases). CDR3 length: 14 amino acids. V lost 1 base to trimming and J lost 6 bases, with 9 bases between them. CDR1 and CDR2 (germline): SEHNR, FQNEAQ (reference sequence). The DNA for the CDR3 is TGTGCCAGCAGCTTAGGGGGGCGCCATGAAAAACTGTTTTTT. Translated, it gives CASSLGGRHEKLFF.

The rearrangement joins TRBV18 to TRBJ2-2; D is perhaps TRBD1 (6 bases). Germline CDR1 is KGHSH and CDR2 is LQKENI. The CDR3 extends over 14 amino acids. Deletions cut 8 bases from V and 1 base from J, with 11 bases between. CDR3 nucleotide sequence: TGTGCCAGCCTTATGGGACAGAACACCGGGGAGCTGTTTTTT. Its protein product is CASLMGQNTGELFF.

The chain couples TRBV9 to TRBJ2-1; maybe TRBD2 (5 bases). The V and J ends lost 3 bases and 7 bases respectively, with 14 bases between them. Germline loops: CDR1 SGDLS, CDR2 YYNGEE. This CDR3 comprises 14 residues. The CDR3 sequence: CASSAGILSNEQFF. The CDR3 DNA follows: TGTGCCAGCAGCGCGGGAATTCTGTCGAATGAGCAGTTCTTC.

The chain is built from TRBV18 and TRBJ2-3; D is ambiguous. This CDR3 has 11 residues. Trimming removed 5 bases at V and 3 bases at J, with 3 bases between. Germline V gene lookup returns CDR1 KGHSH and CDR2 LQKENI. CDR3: CASSSTDTQYF. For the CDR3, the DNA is TGTGCCAGCTCATCGACAGATACGCAGTATTTT.